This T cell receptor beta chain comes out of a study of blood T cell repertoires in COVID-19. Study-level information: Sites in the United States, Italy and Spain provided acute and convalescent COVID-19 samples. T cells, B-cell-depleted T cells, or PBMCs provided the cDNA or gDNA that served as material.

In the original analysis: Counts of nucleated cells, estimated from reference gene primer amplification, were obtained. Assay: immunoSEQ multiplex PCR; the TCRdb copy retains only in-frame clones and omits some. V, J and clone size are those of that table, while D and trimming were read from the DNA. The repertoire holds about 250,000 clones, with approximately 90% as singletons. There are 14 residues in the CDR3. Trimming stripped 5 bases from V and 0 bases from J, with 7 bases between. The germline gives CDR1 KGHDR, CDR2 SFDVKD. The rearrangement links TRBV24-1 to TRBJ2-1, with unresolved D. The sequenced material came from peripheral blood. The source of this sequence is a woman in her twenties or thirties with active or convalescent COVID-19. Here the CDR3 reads CATSGRSSYNEQFF. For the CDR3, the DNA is TGTGCCACCAGTGGAAGGAGCTCCTACAATGAGCAGTTCTTC.